This TCR beta chain derives from a study of T cell responses to AZD1222 COVID-19 vaccine. Study-wide results and limits: The repertoires were collected only after the peak T cell response. Spike-wide coverage was observed for vaccine-associated CD4 TCRs, with dominant responses at 160-218 and 743-854.

Method: immunoSEQ multiplex PCR; TCRdb's copy keeps in-frame clones and lacks some. The table has 210,000 or so clones, approximately 94% seen once. Germline CDR1 and CDR2: KGHSH and LQKENI. The CDR3 contains 14 residues. With 8 bases removed from V and 4 bases from J, the gap between germline ends came to 15 bases. Comments on this clone: Its target is not known.

This sequence originates from an adult in good health. The chain recombines TRBV18 with TRBJ2-1, with D perhaps matching TRBD2 (5 bases). Sample: peripheral blood, taken on day 0 of MenACWY control vaccination. CDR3 DNA sequence: TGTGCCAGCCACGAGGGAAACAGATACAATGAGCAGTTCTTC. Encoded protein: CASHEGNRYNEQFF. The full variable domain, in which reference TRBV18 and TRBJ2-1 provide the parts outside the CDR3, is NAGVMQNPRHLVRRRGQEARLRCSPMKGHSHVYWYRQLPEEGLKFMVYLQKENIIDESGMPKERFSAEFPKEGPSILRIQQVVRGDSAAYFCASHEGNRYNEQFFGPGTRLTVL.